One sample yielded the 10 T cell receptor beta chains listed below, sequenced in a study of T cell changes during pregnancy in multiple sclerosis. Method: immunoSEQ multiplex PCR; TCRdb's copy keeps in-frame clones and lacks some. The sample shows 45,000 to 55,000 clones, about nine tenths of them seen only once. Sequencing was performed on CD4+ T cells from peripheral blood mononuclear cells, taken in the second trimester of pregnancy. The receptors were sampled from a female donor with multiple sclerosis, enrolled in a pregnancy study.

The chain carries TRBV25-1 and TRBJ1-6; 8 bases agree with TRBD1. V shed 6 bases and J 7 bases; nucleotides not matched to a gene: 8. The germline CDR1 and CDR2 sequences are MGHDK and SYGVNS. The CDR3 totals 15 residues. The CDR3 spells CASRDDRGGNSPLHF. As DNA, the CDR3 is TGTGCCAGCAGAGACGACAGGGGTGGAAATTCACCCCTCCACTTT.

V usage is TRBV7-9 and J usage is TRBJ1-2, with a weak D call TRBD1 (6 bases). Looked up from germline, CDR1 is SEHNR and CDR2 is FQNEAQ (reference sequence). Deletions cut 5 bases from V and 4 bases from J, with 11 bases between. This CDR3 contains 13 residues. The CDR3 sequence: CASSPQGSYGYTF. DNA for the CDR3: TGTGCCAGCAGCCCACAGGGTAGCTATGGCTACACCTTC.

The rearrangement links TRBV5-1 to TRBJ2-7; D possibly corresponds to TRBD1 (5 bases). CDR1 is SGHRS, CDR2 YFSETQ, per germline. Trimming removed 4 bases from V and 4 bases from J, with 21 bases in between. The CDR3 consists of 16 residues. Here the CDR3 reads CASSIGGVREGYEQYF. The CDR3 DNA reads TGCGCCAGCAGCATTGGTGGGGTCAGGGAAGGGTACGAGCAGTACTTC.

This clone came up a few times. This chain connects TRBV5-1 to TRBJ2-3, with 9 bases lining up with TRBD1. V lost 0 bases to trimming and J lost 3 bases; unmatched junction nucleotides: 5. CDR3 size: 16 residues. Germline V gene sequence: CDR1 SGHRS, CDR2 YFSETQ. CDR3 nucleotide sequence: TGCGCCAGCAGCTTGGTAAGGACAGGGGAGACAGATACGCAGTATTTT. Translation gives CASSLVRTGETDTQYF.

The rearrangement links TRBV19 to TRBJ2-5; perhaps TRBD1 as D (6 bases). The CDR3 is made up of 13 amino acids. V lost 4 bases and J 5 bases, leaving 11 bases between the germline ends. Germline V gene sequence: CDR1 LNHDA, CDR2 SQIVND (reference sequence). Here the CDR3 reads CASSTGVAETQYF. CDR3 DNA sequence: TGTGCCAGTAGTACAGGGGTGGCTGAGACCCAGTACTTC.

The chain uses TRBV19 and TRBJ2-5; 12 positions match TRBD1. The CDR3 sequence is 15 residues long. V trimming: 7 bases; J trimming: 4 bases; junction bases outside the gene matches: 7. In germline, CDR1 is LNHDA, CDR2 SQIVND (reference sequence). The CDR3 loop reads CASTGTGGLGETQYF. The CDR3 region has the DNA TGTGCCAGTACAGGGACAGGGGGCTTGGGAGAGACCCAGTACTTC.

The chain has TRBV7-7 and TRBJ2-2; a weak D match, TRBD1 (5 bases). The germline V gene has CDR1 SSHAT and CDR2 FNYEAQ (reference sequence). There are 14 residues in the CDR3. The CDR3 bases are TGTGCTAGTACCTACACCAGGGATTCAGGGGAGCTGTTTTTT. It translates to CASTYTRDSGELFF.

The chain links TRBV9 to TRBJ2-2; TRBD1 matches 9 bases. The V segment lost 4 bases and the J segment 9 bases; nucleotides outside the gene matches: 16. The length of the CDR3 is 17 residues. CDR1 is SGDLS, CDR2 YYNGEE, per germline. The chain's CDR3 is CASSPSGTGNLRRELFF. The CDR3 nucleotides read TGTGCCAGCAGCCCCTCCGGGACAGGGAACCTTCGCCGGGAGCTGTTTTTT.

The chain is built from TRBV16 and TRBJ1-5; D unclear. The V gene's germline CDR1 is KGHSY and CDR2 FQNENV. CDR3 length: 14 residues. V was clipped by 2 bases and J by 2 bases, with 7 bases between them. In DNA form, the CDR3 reads TGTGCCAGCAGCCAAGGTCCAGGCAATCAGCCCCAGCATTTT. It specifies CASSQGPGNQPQHF.

This sequence joins TRBV11-2 and TRBJ2-3; 11 nucleotides match TRBD2. CDR1 and CDR2 (germline): SGHAT, FQNNGV. Trimming cost V 5 bases and J 4 bases; bases outside gene matches: 8. The CDR3 consists of 16 residues. Here the CDR3 reads CASSRLAGSTADTQYF. CDR3 nucleotide sequence: TGTGCCAGCAGCCGACTAGCGGGATCCACCGCAGATACGCAGTATTTT.